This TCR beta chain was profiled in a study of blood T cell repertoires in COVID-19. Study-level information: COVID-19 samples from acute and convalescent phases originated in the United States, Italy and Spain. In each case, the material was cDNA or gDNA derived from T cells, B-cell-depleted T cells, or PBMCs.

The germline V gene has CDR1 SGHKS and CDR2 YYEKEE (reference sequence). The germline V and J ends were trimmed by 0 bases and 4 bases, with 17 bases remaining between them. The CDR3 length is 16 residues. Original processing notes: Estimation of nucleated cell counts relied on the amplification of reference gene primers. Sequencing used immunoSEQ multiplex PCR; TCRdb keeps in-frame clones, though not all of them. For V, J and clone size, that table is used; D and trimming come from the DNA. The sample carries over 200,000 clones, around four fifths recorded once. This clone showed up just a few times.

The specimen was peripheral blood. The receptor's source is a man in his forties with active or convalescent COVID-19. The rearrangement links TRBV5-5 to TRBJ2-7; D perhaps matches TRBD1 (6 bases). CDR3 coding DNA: TGTGCCAGCAGCTTGGGGTCGAGACAGGCTGATTACGAGCAGTACTTC. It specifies CASSLGSRQADYEQYF.